The source of this TCR beta chain is a study of vaccination effects on CD4 cells after COVID-19. Overall study context: Participants were vaccinated with two doses of either the BNT162b2 or mRNA-1273 vaccine.

With regard to this clone: As yet, its antigen is unknown.

The ends were cut back, 8 bases at V and 2 bases at J, with 12 bases in the middle. Germline CDR1 and CDR2: GTSNPN and SVGIG (reference sequence). This CDR3 region has 12 residues. Study-wide results and limits: There was only 1 of 255 vaccine-induced clones in healthy vaccinees that cross-reacted with common cold coronaviruses.

Profiled with immunoSEQ multiplex PCR; TCRdb holds only in-frame clones, not every one. The table shows 73,000 or so clones, with about 79% occurring only once. Expansion with viral peptide pools was applied to antigen-specific CD4+ T cells by the ViraFEST assay prior to sequencing. With more than 9 days of culture completed, CD4+ T cells were isolated. Negative nucleocapsid antibody tests before and after vaccination confirmed no previous SARS-CoV-2 infection. For each well, 1.9 million or so PBMC were cultured with 10 IU/ml IL-2 and around 9.1 ug/ml peptides. V and J are TRBV30 and TRBJ2-5; a weak D match, TRBD1 (6 bases). The receptor comes from a human donor who received a COVID-19 vaccine. The material was CD4+ T cells from PBMCs cultured with SARS-CoV-2 spike peptides, obtained before COVID-19 vaccination. The CDR3 region is CASNRVQETQYF. The CDR3 DNA reads TGTGCCAGCAACAGGGTTCAAGAGACCCAGTACTTC.